This TCR beta chain was found in a study of blood T cell repertoires in COVID-19. The wider study: T cells, B-cell-depleted T cells, or PBMCs supplied cDNA or gDNA.

The CDR3 runs to 16 residues. Per the germline V gene, CDR1 is SGHAT and CDR2 is FQNNGV. Unmatched junction bases numbered 6, after V lost 1 base and J lost 1 base. The data were produced by immunoSEQ multiplex PCR, yet TCRdb's version contains in-frame clones alone and is incomplete. The sample has 200,000 to 250,000 clones; about 80% are singletons. Residents of 24 US areas, aged roughly 18 to 89 years, made up the participants. This chain uses TRBV11-2 with TRBJ1-2, with 7 bases identical to TRBD1. The clonotype originates from a woman between 50 and 59 years old who had been exposed to COVID-19. Sequencing was performed on PBMCs or T cells enriched from blood (not recorded which). Written as DNA, the CDR3 is TGTGCCAGCAGCTTAGGCCCTGCAGGGGGTAACTATGGCTACACCTTC. Translating gives CASSLGPAGGNYGYTF. Looking up the rest from reference TRBV11-2 and TRBJ1-2 gives the full variable domain: EAGVAQSPRYKIIEKRQSVAFWCNPISGHATLYWYQQILGQGPKLLIQFQNNGVVDDSQLPKDRFSAERLKGVDSTLKIQPAKLEDSAVYLCASSLGPAGGNYGYTFGSGTRLTVV.